The 12 T cell receptor beta chains in this list originate from one sample, sequenced in a study of cytomegalovirus exposure and HLA in healthy donors. PCR was performed using 60 Vbeta and 13 Jbeta primers. Some clones are missing from TCRdb's copy, which holds only in-frame ones; the method was immunoSEQ multiplex PCR. The data contain roughly 190,000 clones, approximately 80% of them singletons. The sequenced sample was PBMCs. These TCRs come from a woman aged 50 to 60 in good health and CMV-seropositive.

This clone came up once. V usage is TRBV6-5 and J usage is TRBJ1-1; D uncertain. This CDR3 contains 15 residues. Germline lookup yields CDR1 MNHEY and CDR2 SVGAGI. Trimming removed 0 bases from V and 1 base from J, with 9 bases in between. CDR3: CASSYSTGRNTEAFF. The CDR3 DNA follows: TGTGCCAGCAGTTACTCGACGGGAAGGAACACTGAAGCTTTCTTT.

The chain recombines TRBV7-9 with TRBJ2-3; D possibly corresponds to TRBD2 (6 bases). CDR3 size: 15 residues. Germline assignment: CDR1 SEHNR and CDR2 FQNEAQ (reference sequence). The V gene lost 2 bases and the J gene lost 1 base, with 10 bases spanning the gap. The CDR3 DNA follows: TGTGCCAGCAGCTTAAAGACGGGGGGCACAGATACGCAGTATTTT. Its protein product is CASSLKTGGTDTQYF.

In this sample, this clone turned up a few times. The chain carries TRBV2 and TRBJ1-1; 9 bases align to TRBD1. Germline loops: CDR1 SNHLY, CDR2 FYNNEI. The CDR3 is 15 amino acids. The J segment lost 5 bases and the V segment lost 2 bases, leaving 6 bases of the junction unmatched. For the CDR3, the DNA is TGTGCCAGCAGTGAATTGGTGACAGGGGGTACTGAAGCTTTCTTT. Its protein product is CASSELVTGGTEAFF.

This clone was detected once. The V gene is TRBV4-1, the J gene TRBJ1-4, with TRBD1 as a possible D gene (6 bases). The V and J ends lost 1 base and 8 bases respectively, with 23 bases between them. The CDR3 has 18 amino acids. Germline V gives CDR1 MGHRA, CDR2 YSYEKL. CDR3 loop: CASSQVVGTGSGGEKLFF. CDR3 DNA sequence: TGCGCCAGCAGCCAAGTCGTCGGAACAGGGAGCGGGGGAGAAAAACTGTTTTTT.

This clone was detected once. The chain has TRBV6-6 and TRBJ2-7, with TRBD1 as a possible D gene (6 bases). V was trimmed by 5 bases and J by 1 base, leaving 12 bases between them. Germline CDR1 is MNHNY and CDR2 is SVGAGI (reference sequence). This CDR3 spans 14 amino acids. This CDR3 is CASSNQQGSYEQYF. Written as DNA, the CDR3 is TGTGCCAGCAGTAACCAACAGGGATCCTACGAGCAGTACTTC.

The rearrangement links TRBV27 to TRBJ1-1, with a tentative D call TRBD1 (5 bases). Germline V lookup: CDR1 MNHEY, CDR2 SMNVEV (reference sequence). The CDR3 runs to 14 residues. V lost 0 bases and J 6 bases, leaving 11 bases between the germline ends. The CDR3 loop is CASSLSGGGPEAFF. For the CDR3, the DNA is TGTGCCAGCAGTTTATCCGGGGGAGGACCTGAAGCTTTCTTT.

V usage is TRBV2 and J usage is TRBJ2-3, with 8 nucleotides matching TRBD2. Per germline, CDR1 SNHLY and CDR2 FYNNEI. The junction had 7 bases not matched to a gene; V was cut back by 7 bases and J by 4 bases. The CDR3 has 14 residues. In DNA form, the CDR3 reads TGTGCCAGCACCGTCGGACTAGCTGCAGATACGCAGTATTTT. Protein: CASTVGLAADTQYF.

The chain joins TRBV16 to TRBJ1-3; 7 positions match TRBD1. J lost 4 bases, V lost 7 bases, and 4 bases had no gene match. The V gene's germline CDR1 is KGHSY and CDR2 FQNENV. The CDR3 is 13 residues long. CDR3 sequence reads: CASKRQGGNTIYF. CDR3 coding DNA: TGTGCCAGCAAGCGACAGGGAGGAAACACCATATATTTT.

CDR3: CATGGGSINTGELFF. The CDR3, as DNA: TGTGCCACAGGGGGTGGATCGATCAACACCGGGGAGCTGTTTTTT. The chain links TRBV2 to TRBJ2-2; 7 bases fit TRBD1. Germline CDR1 SNHLY, CDR2 FYNNEI. The junction had 10 bases not matched to a gene; V was cut back by 10 bases and J by 2 bases. The CDR3 loop spans 15 amino acids.

The chain recombines TRBV5-4 with TRBJ1-6; maybe TRBD1 (5 bases). This CDR3 has 18 amino acids. The V gene's germline CDR1 is SGHNT and CDR2 YYREEE (reference sequence). The ends were cut back, 2 bases at V and 0 bases at J, with 15 bases in the middle. The CDR3 DNA follows: TGTGCCAGCAGCTTCGACCCTACAGGCTTCTCCTATAATTCACCCCTCCACTTT. Residues: CASSFDPTGFSYNSPLHF.

The CDR3 here is CASSRAGGIYEQYF. DNA of the CDR3: TGTGCCAGTAGTAGGGCAGGGGGAATTTACGAGCAGTACTTC. The chain combines TRBV19 with TRBJ2-7; 7 positions match TRBD1. Germline loops: CDR1 LNHDA, CDR2 SQIVND (reference sequence). V trimming: 4 bases; J trimming: 4 bases; junction bases outside the gene matches: 7. The CDR3 has 14 amino acids.

Worth noting for this clone: The sample has other DNA sequences that encode this CDR3 too. V gene TRBV9 combines with J gene TRBJ2-5; 12 bases are a match to TRBD2. Germline V gene lookup returns CDR1 SGDLS and CDR2 YYNGEE. J lost 2 bases, V lost 0 bases, and 2 bases had no gene match. The CDR3 has 16 amino acids. CDR3 residues: CASSVGLAGAQETQYF. Here the CDR3 DNA reads TGTGCCAGCAGCGTAGGACTAGCGGGAGCACAAGAGACCCAGTACTTC.